These 9 T cell receptor beta chains were all obtained from the same sample, sequenced in a study of identical twins. TCRdb re-called the 5' RACE reads with MiXCR, one entry per CDR3 protein. The profile shows 200,000 to 250,000 distinct CDR3 sequences, 5% to 7% of them singletons. The sample also formed part of further work on T cells expressing NK-cell markers.

The sequenced sample was CD8+ T cells sorted from blood. The receptors were sampled from a woman aged 18-29 years in good health.

This clonotype has only a few counts. The chain carries TRBV28 and TRBJ1-2; 7 nucleotides align to TRBD1. CDR3 length: 12 residues. CDR1 MDHEN and CDR2 SYDVKM come from the germline V gene. The CDR3 DNA sequence: TGTGTCGTTACGGCAGGGGGGGATGGCTACACCTTC. Translated: CVVTAGGDGYTF.

The V and J genes are TRBV9 and TRBJ2-7, with D maybe TRBD2 (5 bases). The CDR3 has 12 amino acids. Trimming pared 3 bases from V and 7 bases from J, leaving 11 bases between. In germline, CDR1 is SGDLS, CDR2 YYNGEE. The CDR3 sequence: CASSGEGGEQYF. The CDR3 DNA is TGTGCCAGCAGCGGAGAGGGCGGAGAGCAGTACTTC. The complete variable domain, with remaining parts taken from reference TRBV9 and TRBJ2-7, reads DSGVTQTPKHLITATGQRVTLRCSPRSGDLSVYWYQQSLDQGLQFLIQYYNGEERAKGNILERFSAQQFPDLHSELNLSSLELGDSALYFCASSGEGGEQYFGPGTRLTVT.

This clonotype was seen ten or more times. The V call is TRBV12-3 or TRBV12-4, the J call TRBJ1-1; tentatively, D is TRBD1 (6 bases). V was trimmed by 6 bases and J by 2 bases, leaving 13 bases between them. The CDR3 runs 14 residues. CDR3 amino acids: CASRYRQVNTEAFF. CDR3 sequence (DNA): TGTGCCAGCAGATACCGACAGGTCAACACTGAAGCTTTCTTT.

This clonotype was observed a few times. The V and J genes are TRBV11-2 and TRBJ2-5, with a possible D match to TRBD2 (6 bases). Trimming took off 1 base at V and 2 bases at J, with 14 bases between the two ends. This CDR3 comprises 16 residues. Germline values: CDR1 SGHAT, CDR2 FQNNGV. The CDR3 nucleotides are TGTGCCAGCAGCTTAGGGGTAGCGGTAAAACAAGAGACCCAGTACTTC. As protein: CASSLGVAVKQETQYF.

This clonotype has a handful of counts. V usage is TRBV20-1 and J usage is TRBJ2-7; the match to TRBD1 covers 7 bases. J gave up 1 base and V 4 bases, and 10 bases lay outside the gene matches. The CDR3 consists of 15 residues. CDR1 DFQATT and CDR2 SNEGSKA come from the germline V gene (reference sequence). In DNA form, the CDR3 reads TGCAGTGCTAACCCCCGGGACAGCCCTTCCTACGAGCAGTACTTC. Residues: CSANPRDSPSYEQYF.

This clonotype was recorded a few times. The chain is built from TRBV27 and TRBJ1-6, with no clear D. The CDR3 runs to 15 residues. V was clipped by 2 bases and J by 7 bases, with 12 bases between them. Germline CDR1 is MNHEY and CDR2 is SMNVEV (reference sequence). CDR3 nucleotide sequence: TGTGCCAGCAGTTTAGGGCCCCTCGGGAATTCACCCCTCCACTTT. It is translated as CASSLGPLGNSPLHF.

The sample holds many counts of this clonotype. The rearrangement joins TRBV10-3 to TRBJ2-3; tentatively, D is TRBD2 (5 bases). The germline gives CDR1 ENHRY, CDR2 SYGVKD. V was cut by 8 bases and J by 1 base, with 16 bases left in between. The CDR3 is 15 residues long. The CDR3 region is CAIGESSGGTDTQYF. DNA for the CDR3: TGTGCCATCGGGGAGTCGAGTGGCGGCACAGATACGCAGTATTTT.

The rearrangement joins TRBV9 to TRBJ2-7; 8 bases fit TRBD1. The germline gives CDR1 SGDLS, CDR2 YYNGEE. V shed 3 bases, J shed 7 bases, and the junction held 6 bases outside the gene matches. The CDR3 runs 13 residues. The CDR3 sequence: CASSGTGLGEQYF. CDR3 DNA: TGTGCCAGCAGCGGGACAGGGCTTGGGGAGCAGTACTTC.

This clonotype was detected ten times or more. The chain uses TRBV11-1 and TRBJ2-1; 12 bases match TRBD2. Germline V gene data show CDR1 as SGHAT and CDR2 as FQDESV (reference sequence). This CDR3 has 18 amino acids. The V segment lost 4 bases and the J segment 5 bases; nucleotides outside the gene matches: 12. CDR3 in DNA: TGTGCCAGCAGCTCCCTCGGCGCTAGCGGGAGGGTCCACAATGAGCAGTTCTTC. Translated: CASSSLGASGRVHNEQFF. Based on the CDR3 plus reference TRBV11-1 and TRBJ2-1, the full variable domain is EAEVAQSPRYKITEKSQAVAFWCDPISGHATLYWYRQILGQGPELLVQFQDESVVDDSQLPKDRFSAERLKGVDSTLKIQPAELGDSAMYLCASSSLGASGRVHNEQFFGPGTRLTVL.